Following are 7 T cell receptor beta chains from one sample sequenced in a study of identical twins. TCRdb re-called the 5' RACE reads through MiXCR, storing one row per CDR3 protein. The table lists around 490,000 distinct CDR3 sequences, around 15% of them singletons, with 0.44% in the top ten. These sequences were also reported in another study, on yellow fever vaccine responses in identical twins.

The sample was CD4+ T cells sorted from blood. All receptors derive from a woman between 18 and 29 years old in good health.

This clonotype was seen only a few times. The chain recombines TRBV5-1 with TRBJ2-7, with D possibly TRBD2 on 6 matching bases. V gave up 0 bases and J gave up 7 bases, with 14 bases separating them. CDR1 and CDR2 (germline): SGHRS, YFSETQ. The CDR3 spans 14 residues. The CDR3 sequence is CASSLVVARGEQYV. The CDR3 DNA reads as TGCGCCAGCAGCTTGGTAGTTGCCCGGGGGGAGCAGTACGTC.

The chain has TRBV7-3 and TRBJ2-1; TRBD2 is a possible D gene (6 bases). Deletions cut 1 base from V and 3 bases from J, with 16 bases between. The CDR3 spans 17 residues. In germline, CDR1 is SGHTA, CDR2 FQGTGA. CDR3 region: CASSLNAGGNHYNEQFF. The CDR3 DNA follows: TGTGCCAGCAGCTTAAATGCTGGCGGGAACCACTACAATGAGCAGTTCTTC. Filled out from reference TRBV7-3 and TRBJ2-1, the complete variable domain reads GAGVSQTPSNKVTEKGKYVELRCDPISGHTALYWYRQSLGQGPEFLIYFQGTGAADDSGLPNDRFFAVRPEGSVSTLKIQRTERGDSAVYLCASSLNAGGNHYNEQFFGPGTRLTVL.

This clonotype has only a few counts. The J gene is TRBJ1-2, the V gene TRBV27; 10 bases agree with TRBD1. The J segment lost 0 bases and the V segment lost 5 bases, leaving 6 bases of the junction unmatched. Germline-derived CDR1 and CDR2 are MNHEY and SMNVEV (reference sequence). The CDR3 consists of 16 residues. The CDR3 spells CASSRDRGEPNYGYTF. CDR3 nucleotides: TGTGCCAGCAGTCGGGACAGGGGCGAACCTAACTATGGCTACACCTTC.

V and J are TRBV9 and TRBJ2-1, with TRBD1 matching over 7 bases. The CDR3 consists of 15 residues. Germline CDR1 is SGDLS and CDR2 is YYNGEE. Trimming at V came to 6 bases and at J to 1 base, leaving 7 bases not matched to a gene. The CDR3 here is CASKAPGGSYNEQFF. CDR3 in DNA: TGTGCCAGCAAAGCCCCAGGGGGATCCTACAATGAGCAGTTCTTC.

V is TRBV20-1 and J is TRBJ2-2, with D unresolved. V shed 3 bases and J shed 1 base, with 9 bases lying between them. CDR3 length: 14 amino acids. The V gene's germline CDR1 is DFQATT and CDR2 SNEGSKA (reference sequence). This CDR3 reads CSARQDENTGELFF. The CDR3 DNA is TGCAGTGCTAGGCAGGACGAGAACACCGGGGAGCTGTTTTTT.

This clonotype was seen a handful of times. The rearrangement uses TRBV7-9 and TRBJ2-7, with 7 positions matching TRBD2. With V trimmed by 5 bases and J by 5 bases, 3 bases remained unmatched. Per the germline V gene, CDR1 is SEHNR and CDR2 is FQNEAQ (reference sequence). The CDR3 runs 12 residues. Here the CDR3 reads CASSPTSDEQYF. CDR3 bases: TGTGCCAGCAGCCCTACTAGCGACGAGCAGTACTTC. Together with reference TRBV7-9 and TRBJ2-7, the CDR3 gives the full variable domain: DTGVSQNPRHKITKRGQNVTFRCDPISEHNRLYWYRQTLGQGPEFLTYFQNEAQLEKSRLLSDRFSAERPKGSFSTLEIQRTEQGDSAMYLCASSPTSDEQYFGPGTRLTVT.

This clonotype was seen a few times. DNA of the CDR3: TGTGCCACCAGTTCAAGGTCCGGGGAGCTGTTTTTT. Translating gives CATSSRSGELFF. V gene TRBV24-1 combines with J gene TRBJ2-2; D remains unclear. The CDR3 sequence is 12 residues long. Germline V gene lookup returns CDR1 KGHDR and CDR2 SFDVKD. Trimming cost V 6 bases and J 6 bases, with 7 bases left between them.